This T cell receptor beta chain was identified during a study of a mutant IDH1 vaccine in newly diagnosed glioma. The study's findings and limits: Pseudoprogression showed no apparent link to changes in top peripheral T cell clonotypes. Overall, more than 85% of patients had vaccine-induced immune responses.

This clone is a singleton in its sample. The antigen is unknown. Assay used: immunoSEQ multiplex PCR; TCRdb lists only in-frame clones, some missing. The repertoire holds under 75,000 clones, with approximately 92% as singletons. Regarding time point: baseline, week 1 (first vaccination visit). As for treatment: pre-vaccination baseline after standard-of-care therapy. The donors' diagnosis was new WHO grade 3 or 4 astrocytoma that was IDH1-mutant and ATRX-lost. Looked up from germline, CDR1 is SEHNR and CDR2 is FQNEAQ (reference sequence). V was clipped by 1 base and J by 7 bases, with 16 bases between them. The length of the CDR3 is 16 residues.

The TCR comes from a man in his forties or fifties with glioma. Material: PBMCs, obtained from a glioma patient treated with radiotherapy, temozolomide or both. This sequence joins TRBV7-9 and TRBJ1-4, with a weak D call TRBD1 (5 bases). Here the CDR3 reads CASSLGRGAAAEKLFF. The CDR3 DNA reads TGTGCCAGCAGCTTAGGGCGTGGGGCCGCGGCTGAAAAACTGTTTTTT.